The present TCR beta chain was sequenced within a study of cytomegalovirus exposure and HLA in healthy donors. Study-wide findings and caveats: In a later analysis, common viral pathogens appeared linked to several of the most significant clusters.

The germline V gene has CDR1 SEHNR and CDR2 FQNEAQ (reference sequence). The CDR3 runs to 13 residues. Trimming pared 8 bases from V and 4 bases from J, leaving 12 bases between. Of note for this clone: Its antigen is as yet unknown.

PCR primers comprised 60 Vbeta and 13 Jbeta primers. Clones were read by immunoSEQ multiplex PCR, and TCRdb kept only the in-frame ones, dropping some. This table has under 300,000 clones, almost 85% appearing once. This chain uses TRBV7-9 with TRBJ2-4; D might be TRBD2 (5 bases). The TCR originated in a woman between 40 and 50 years old in good health and CMV-seropositive. Sequenced material: PBMCs. CDR3 amino acids: CASASEVKNIQYF. CDR3 coding DNA: TGTGCCAGCGCCTCGGAGGTTAAAAACATTCAGTACTTC. Drawing the rest from reference TRBV7-9 and TRBJ2-4, the complete variable domain is DTGVSQNPRHKITKRGQNVTFRCDPISEHNRLYWYRQTLGQGPEFLTYFQNEAQLEKSRLLSDRFSAERPKGSFSTLEIQRTEQGDSAMYLCASASEVKNIQYFGAGTRLSVL.